This T cell receptor beta chain was identified during a study of early T cells in non-severe SARS-CoV-2 infection. Study information: Chains from this unsorted whole-blood bulk RNA could not be paired. Regarding the study as a whole: In VDJdb matching, anti-spike CD8 responses were favored while private and CD4 specificities went missing.

This clonotype was counted ten times or more. The antigen is not known. The CDR3 runs to 13 residues. V shed 7 bases and J shed 15 bases, with 25 bases lying between them. Germline V gene data show CDR1 as SQVTM and CDR2 as ANQGSEA. Unique molecular identifiers tagged individual cDNA molecules. TCRdb processed the 5' RACE reads anew with MiXCR; each CDR3 protein has one entry. The sample yields 35,000 to 40,000 distinct CDR3 sequences, about 9.3% seen once. Sequencing was done on a sample of whole blood. The J gene is TRBJ2-1, the V gene TRBV29-1, with D maybe TRBD1 (6 bases). The source is an adult who was a healthcare worker with PCR-confirmed SARS-CoV-2 infection or an uninfected control (not recorded which). The CDR3 is CSAHREWSQNPFF. The CDR3 DNA reads TGCAGCGCCCACAGGGAGTGGTCCCAAAACCCGTTCTTC.